In its sample, the clone carrying this T cell receptor (beta chain) was seen once. At one end the junction does not follow the germline gene, possibly because of a read error. Original methodology: Reference gene primer amplification yielded estimated nucleated cell counts. The assay was immunoSEQ multiplex PCR, and TCRdb's table has in-frame clones only and misses some. The V and J calls and clone size come from that table; D and trimming were worked out from the DNA. The sample holds some 70,000 clones, around 82% seen once. The data were obtained in a study of blood T cell repertoires in COVID-19. Study background: Spain, Italy and the United States supplied samples that represented acute and convalescent COVID-19. PBMCs, B-cell-depleted T cells, or T cells were the source of the cDNA or gDNA that made up the material.

The CDR3 has 12 amino acids. This clonotype was sampled from a woman aged 55-75 years with acute or convalescent COVID-19. The V gene is TRBV12-3 or TRBV12-4, the J gene TRBJ2-3; 7 bases are a match to TRBD1. The sequencing input was peripheral blood. The DNA for the CDR3 is TGTGCCAGCAGGCGTTCGGGACAGACCGAAGTTTTT. Translated, it gives CASRRSGQTEVF.